Below, 2 T cell receptor beta chains from the same sample are listed, as sequenced in a study of CD8+ T cells in alopecia areata. Noted treatment: oral pan-JAK inhibitor, 5-10 mg twice daily. Sequencing relied on a cDNA template that was reverse transcribed from extracted RNA. This table comes from immunoSEQ multiplex PCR, and its TCRdb copy is limited to in-frame clones, with some not included. In the table there are approximately 180,000 clones, around 60% of which are singletons. This specimen consisted of CD4+ T cells sorted from blood, obtained at week 49, from a patient treated with tofacitinib. These receptors came from a human donor with alopecia areata.

The chain employs TRBV14 and TRBJ1-1, with D hard to call. Trimming stripped 0 bases from V and 9 bases from J, with 11 bases between. The CDR3 contains 13 residues. Germline V gives CDR1 SGHDN, CDR2 FVKESK. CDR3 sequence reads: CASSQDWTRKAFF. The CDR3 nucleotides read TGTGCCAGCAGCCAAGACTGGACCAGAAAAGCTTTCTTT. Supplemented by reference TRBV14 and TRBJ1-1, the full variable domain reads EAGVTQFPSHSVIEKGQTVTLRCDPISGHDNLYWYRRVMGKEIKFLLHFVKESKQDESGMPNNRFLAERTGGTYSTLKVQPAELEDSGVYFCASSQDWTRKAFFGQGTRLTVV.

This clone was seen more than once but under ten times. This chain connects TRBV4-3 to TRBJ2-1; 8 nucleotides line up with TRBD2. The CDR3 extends over 17 amino acids. CDR1 and CDR2 (germline): LGHNA, YSLEER. V lost 3 bases to trimming and J lost 8 bases; unmatched junction nucleotides: 15. The chain's CDR3 is CASSHRFVGGVGDEQFF. As DNA, the CDR3 is TGCGCCAGCAGCCATCGGTTTGTCGGGGGGGTTGGCGATGAGCAGTTCTTC.